The T cell receptor beta chain under discussion was sequenced for a study of shared clonotypes between healthy human individuals. Study-wide results and caveats: Donor scarcity curtailed the genetic and exposure-history diversity represented herein. The naive CD4 repertoires of a handful of donors were compared, and around 5% of clonotypes were shared.

Sequencing used immunoSEQ multiplex PCR; TCRdb keeps in-frame clones, though not all of them. In the table there are millions of clones, 85% to 95% of which are singletons. In germline, CDR1 is GTSNPN, CDR2 SVGIG (reference sequence). The CDR3 is 18 amino acids. With V trimmed by 2 bases and J by 2 bases, 13 bases remained unmatched. This clone was observed at least ten times. No antigen is known for it. This receptor was taken from a man younger than 35 in good health. V and J are TRBV30 and TRBJ2-3; 10 bases match TRBD2. Sequencing was done on a sample of naive CD4+ T cells sorted from blood. Subset of the sample: CD45RA+ positively selected. The CDR3 loop is CAWSQRPSGTSATDTQYF. CDR3 nucleotides: TGTGCCTGGAGTCAGAGACCCTCCGGGACTAGCGCCACAGATACGCAGTATTTT.